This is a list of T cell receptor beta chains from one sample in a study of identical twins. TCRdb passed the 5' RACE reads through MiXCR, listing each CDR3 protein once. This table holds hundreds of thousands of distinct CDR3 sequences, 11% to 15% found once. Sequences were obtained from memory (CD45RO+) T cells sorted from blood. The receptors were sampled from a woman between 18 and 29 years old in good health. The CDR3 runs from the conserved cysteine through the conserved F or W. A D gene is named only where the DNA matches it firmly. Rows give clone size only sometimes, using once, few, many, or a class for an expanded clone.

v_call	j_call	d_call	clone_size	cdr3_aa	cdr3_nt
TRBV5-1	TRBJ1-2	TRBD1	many	CASSAKQGGDYGYTF	TGCGCCAGCAGCGCAAAGCAGGGGGGCGACTATGGCTACACCTTC
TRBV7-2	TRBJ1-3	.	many	CASSLGGLNTIYF	TGTGCCAGCAGCTTAGGCGGGTTGAACACCATATATTTT
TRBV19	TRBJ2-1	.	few	CASSIGGTRSYNEQFF	TGTGCCAGTAGTATTGGGGGAACGAGGTCCTACAATGAGCAGTTCTTC
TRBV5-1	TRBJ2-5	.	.	CASSLDWNQETQYF	TGCGCCAGCAGCTTGGATTGGAACCAAGAGACCCAGTACTTC
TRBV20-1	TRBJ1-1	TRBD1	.	CSAGGQGLTEAFF	TGCAGTGCTGGGGGACAGGGGCTCACTGAAGCTTTCTTT
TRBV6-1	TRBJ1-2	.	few	CASRPKGHPRGYTF	TGTGCCAGCAGACCTAAAGGACATCCCCGGGGCTACACCTTC
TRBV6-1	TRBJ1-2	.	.	CASSGLGFTYGYTF	TGTGCCAGCAGTGGCCTGGGGTTCACTTATGGCTACACCTTC
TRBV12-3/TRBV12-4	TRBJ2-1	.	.	CASSLPLGEQFF	TGTGCCAGCAGTTTGCCGTTGGGCGAGCAGTTCTTC
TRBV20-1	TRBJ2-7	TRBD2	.	CSAAKGGSGRASYEQYF	TGCAGTGCTGCGAAGGGGGGTAGCGGGAGGGCCTCCTACGAGCAGTACTTC
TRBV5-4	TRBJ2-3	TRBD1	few	CASSLGQGVPSTDTQYF	TGTGCCAGCAGCTTGGGGCAGGGGGTCCCTAGCACAGATACGCAGTATTTT
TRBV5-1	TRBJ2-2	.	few	CASSNLRPNTGELFF	TGCGCCAGCAGTAATTTGCGGCCGAACACCGGGGAGCTGTTTTTT
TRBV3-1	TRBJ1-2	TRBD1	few	CASSHLGTAYGYTF	TGTGCCAGCAGCCACCTCGGGACAGCATATGGCTACACCTTC
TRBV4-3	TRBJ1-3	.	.	CASSQGVGATGSSGNTIYF	TGCGCCAGCAGCCAAGGCGTTGGGGCTACGGGAAGCTCTGGAAACACCATATATTTT
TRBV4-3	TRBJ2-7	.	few	CASSQDLSSSYEQYF	TGCGCCAGCAGCCAAGATCTATCTAGCTCCTACGAGCAGTACTTC
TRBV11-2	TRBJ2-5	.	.	CASSYNRGKETQYF	TGTGCCAGCAGCTATAACCGTGGGAAGGAGACCCAGTACTTC
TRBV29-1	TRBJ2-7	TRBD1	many	CSVGSWDRIKSF	TGCAGCGTTGGCTCTTGGGACAGGATAAAATCCTTC
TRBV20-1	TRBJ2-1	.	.	CSAQDRRVNEQFF	TGCAGTGCGCAAGACCGGCGAGTTAATGAGCAGTTCTTC
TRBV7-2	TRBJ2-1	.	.	CASSLGTVSYNEQFF	TGTGCCAGCAGCCTGGGGACGGTCTCCTACAATGAGCAGTTCTTC
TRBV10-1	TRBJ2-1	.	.	CASSAGNHEQFF	TGCGCCAGCAGTGCGGGTAATCATGAGCAGTTCTTC
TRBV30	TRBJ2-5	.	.	CAWTPGQAYKETQYF	TGTGCCTGGACTCCGGGGCAGGCATATAAAGAGACCCAGTACTTC
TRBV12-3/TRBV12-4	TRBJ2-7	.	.	CASSRDLPYEQYF	TGTGCCAGCAGCCGGGACCTGCCCTACGAGCAGTACTTC
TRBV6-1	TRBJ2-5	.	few	CASSEARQETQYF	TGTGCCAGCAGTGAGGCGCGCCAAGAGACCCAGTACTTC
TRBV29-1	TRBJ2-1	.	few	CSVEMDGSF	TGCAGCGTTGAGATGGACGGATCCTTC
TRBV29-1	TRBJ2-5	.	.	CSVHKGLQETQYF	TGCAGCGTTCATAAAGGGCTTCAAGAGACCCAGTACTTC
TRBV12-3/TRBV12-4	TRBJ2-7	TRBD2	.	CASKRGNYEQYF	TGTGCCAGCAAGCGGGGGAACTACGAGCAGTACTTC
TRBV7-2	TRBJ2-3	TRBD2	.	CASASRTSNTDTQYF	TGTGCCAGCGCCTCCCGGACTAGTAATACAGATACGCAGTATTTT
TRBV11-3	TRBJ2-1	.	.	CASSPGESNEQFF	TGTGCCAGCAGCCCGGGGGAATCCAATGAGCAGTTCTTC
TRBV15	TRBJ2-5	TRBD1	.	CATSRGSSTGRETQYF	TGTGCCACCAGCAGAGGCTCATCGACAGGGCGAGAGACCCAGTACTTC
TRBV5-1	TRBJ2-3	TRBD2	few	CASSLSGFGGDTQYF	TGCGCCAGCAGCCTTAGCGGGTTTGGGGGAGATACGCAGTATTTT
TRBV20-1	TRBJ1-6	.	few	CSARVGNNSPLHF	TGCAGTGCTAGAGTAGGGAACAATTCACCCCTCCACTTT
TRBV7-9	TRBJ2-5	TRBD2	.	CASLSGLAGETETQYF	TGTGCCAGCCTGTCGGGACTAGCGGGAGAGACAGAGACCCAGTACTTC
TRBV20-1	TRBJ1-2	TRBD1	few	CSANGQAPNYGYTF	TGCAGTGCTAATGGACAGGCACCTAACTATGGCTACACCTTC
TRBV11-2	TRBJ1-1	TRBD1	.	CASSSRTGQNTEAFF	TGTGCCAGCAGCTCCAGGACAGGGCAGAACACTGAAGCTTTCTTT
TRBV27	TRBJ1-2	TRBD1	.	CASSTRQGVNGYTF	TGTGCCAGCAGTACCCGACAGGGTGTTAATGGCTACACCTTC
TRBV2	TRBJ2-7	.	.	CASNHREPYEQYF	TGTGCCAGCAATCACAGGGAACCCTACGAGCAGTACTTC
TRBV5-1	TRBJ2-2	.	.	CASRPLASNTGELFF	TGCGCCAGCAGGCCCCTAGCGTCGAACACCGGGGAGCTGTTTTTT
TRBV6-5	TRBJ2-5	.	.	CASTGGETQYF	TGTGCCAGCACTGGGGGGGAGACCCAGTACTTC
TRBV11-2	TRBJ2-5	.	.	CASSLDRVSQYF	TGTGCCAGCAGCTTAGACCGGGTGTCCCAGTACTTC
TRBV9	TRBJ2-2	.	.	CASSARSGENGELFF	TGTGCCAGCAGCGCCCGATCCGGGGAAAACGGGGAGCTGTTTTTT